This T cell receptor beta chain derives from a study of blood T cell repertoires in COVID-19. Study-level information: Sample material is recorded as cDNA or gDNA derived from T cells, B-cell-depleted T cells, or PBMCs.

The CDR3 has 16 residues. With 5 bases removed from V and 0 bases from J, the gap between germline ends came to 14 bases. CDR1 and CDR2 from the germline V gene are LNHDA and SQIVND (reference sequence). Original handling: Amplified reference gene primers provided the basis for estimating nucleated cell counts. Sequencing used immunoSEQ multiplex PCR; TCRdb keeps in-frame clones, though not all of them. D and trimming come from the DNA, and the V and J calls and clone size come from that table. The sample has 200,000 to 250,000 clones, approximately 91% seen once; the top ten hold around 6%. The source material was peripheral blood. This sequence joins TRBV19 and TRBJ2-4; weak D call: TRBD1 (6 bases). The receptor's source is a man aged 55 to 69 who had recovered from COVID-19. The CDR3 reads CASSGSGQLAKNIQYF. DNA of the CDR3: TGTGCCAGTAGTGGGTCGGGACAACTAGCCAAAAACATTCAGTACTTC.